This TCR beta chain was sequenced in a study of spatial heterogeneity in lung cancer. Notes on the study in general: Expanded intratumoral alpha and beta TCR counts tracked tumor mutation counts.

In the case of this clonotype: Its antigen is undetermined.

TCRdb called the 5' RACE reads again in MiXCR, with one record for every CDR3 protein. The sample lists roughly 3,000 distinct CDR3 sequences; approximately 12% were seen once. The CDR3 is made up of 14 amino acids. Germline V gene lookup returns CDR1 SGHVS and CDR2 FQNEAQ. The V gene lost 0 bases and the J gene lost 8 bases, with 13 bases spanning the gap. Sample time point: sample taken at primary tumor resection. This clonotype originated in a male donor with early-stage non-small cell lung cancer. Here the sequenced sample was lung tumor tissue, taken at surgery. The chain uses TRBV7-8 and TRBJ1-2, with D uncertain. The CDR3 region is CASSLASSGRGYTF. The DNA for the CDR3 is TGTGCCAGCAGCTTAGCGTCTAGCGGGAGAGGCTACACCTTC. The entire variable domain, with the rest obtained from reference TRBV7-8 and TRBJ1-2, is as follows: GAGVSQSPRYKVAKRGQDVALRCDPISGHVSLFWYQQALGQGPEFLTYFQNEAQLDKSGLPSDRFFAERPEGSVSTLKIQRTQQEDSAVYLCASSLASSGRGYTFGSGTRLTVV.